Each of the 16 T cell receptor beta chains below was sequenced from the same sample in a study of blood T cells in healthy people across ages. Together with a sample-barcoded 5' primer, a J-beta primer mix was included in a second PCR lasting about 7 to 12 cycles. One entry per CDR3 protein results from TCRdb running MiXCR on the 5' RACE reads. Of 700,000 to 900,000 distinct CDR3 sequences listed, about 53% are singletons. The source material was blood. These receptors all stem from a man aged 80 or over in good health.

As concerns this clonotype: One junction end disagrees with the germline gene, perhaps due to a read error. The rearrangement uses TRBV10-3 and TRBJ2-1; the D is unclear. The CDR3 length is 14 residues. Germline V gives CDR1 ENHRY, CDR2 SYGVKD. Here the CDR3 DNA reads TGTGCCATCAGGGGTTCAGGCGGTGACAATGGGCAGTTCTTC. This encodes CAIRGSGGDNGQFF.

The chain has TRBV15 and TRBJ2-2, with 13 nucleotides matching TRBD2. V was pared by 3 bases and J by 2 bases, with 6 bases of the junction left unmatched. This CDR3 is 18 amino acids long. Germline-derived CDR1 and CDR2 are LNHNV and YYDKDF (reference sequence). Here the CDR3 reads CATSRGLAGPPNTGELFF. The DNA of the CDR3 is TGTGCCACCAGCAGGGGACTAGCGGGGCCACCCAACACCGGGGAGCTGTTTTTT.

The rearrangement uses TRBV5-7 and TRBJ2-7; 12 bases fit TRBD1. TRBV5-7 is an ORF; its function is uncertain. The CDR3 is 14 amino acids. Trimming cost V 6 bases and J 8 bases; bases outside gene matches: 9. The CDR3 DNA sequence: TGTGCCAGCAACTCCGGGACAGGGGGCCGGCAGCAGTACTTC. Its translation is CASNSGTGGRQQYF.

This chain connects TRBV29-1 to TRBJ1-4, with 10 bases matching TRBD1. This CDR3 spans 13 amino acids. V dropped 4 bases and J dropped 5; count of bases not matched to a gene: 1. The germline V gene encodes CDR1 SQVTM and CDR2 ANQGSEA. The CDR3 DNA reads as TGCAGCGTTGTGGGACAGGGGAATGAAAAACTGTTTTTT. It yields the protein CSVVGQGNEKLFF.

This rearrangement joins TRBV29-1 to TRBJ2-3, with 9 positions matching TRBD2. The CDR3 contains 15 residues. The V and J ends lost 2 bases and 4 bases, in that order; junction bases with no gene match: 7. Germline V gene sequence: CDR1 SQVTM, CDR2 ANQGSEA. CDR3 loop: CSVELGLAIADTQYF. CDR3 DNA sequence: TGCAGCGTTGAACTAGGACTAGCGATAGCAGATACGCAGTATTTT.

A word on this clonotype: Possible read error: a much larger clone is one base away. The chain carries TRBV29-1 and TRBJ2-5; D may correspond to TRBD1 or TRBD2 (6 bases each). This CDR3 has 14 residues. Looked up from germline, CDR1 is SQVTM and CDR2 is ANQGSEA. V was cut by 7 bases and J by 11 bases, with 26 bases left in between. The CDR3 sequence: CSGATGASYNEQYF. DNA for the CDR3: TGCAGCGGTGCTACGGGGGCATCCTACAATGAGCAGTACTTC.

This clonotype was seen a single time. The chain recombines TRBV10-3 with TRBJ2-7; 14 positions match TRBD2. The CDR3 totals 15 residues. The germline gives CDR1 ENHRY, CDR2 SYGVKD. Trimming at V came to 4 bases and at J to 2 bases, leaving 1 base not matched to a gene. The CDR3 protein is CAISGLAGGPYEQYF. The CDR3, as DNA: TGTGCCATCAGTGGACTAGCGGGAGGGCCCTACGAGCAGTACTTC.

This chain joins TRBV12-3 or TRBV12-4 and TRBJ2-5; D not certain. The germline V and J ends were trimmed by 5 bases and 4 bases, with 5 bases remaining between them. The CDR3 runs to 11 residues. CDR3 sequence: CASSQLETQYF. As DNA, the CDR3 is TGTGCCAGCAGTCAACTAGAGACCCAGTACTTC.

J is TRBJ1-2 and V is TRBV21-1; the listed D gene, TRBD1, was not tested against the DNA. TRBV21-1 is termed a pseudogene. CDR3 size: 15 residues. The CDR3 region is CASSSSDRTFYGYTF. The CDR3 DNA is TGTGCCAGCAGCAGTAGTGACAGAACCTTCTATGGCTACACCTTC.

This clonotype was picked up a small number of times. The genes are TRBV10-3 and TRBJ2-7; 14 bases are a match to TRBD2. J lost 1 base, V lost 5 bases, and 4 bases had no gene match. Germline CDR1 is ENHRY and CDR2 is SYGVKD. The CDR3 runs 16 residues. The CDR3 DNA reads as TGTGCCATCAGTCTAGGGACTAGCGGGAGTTCCTACGAGCAGTACTTC. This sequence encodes CAISLGTSGSSYEQYF.

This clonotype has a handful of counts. The CDR3 coding sequence is TGTGCCAGCAGTAAACTAGCGGGTAGCTCTGGGGCCAACGTCCTGACTTTC. This codes for CASSKLAGSSGANVLTF. The chain combines TRBV12-3 or TRBV12-4 with TRBJ2-6; 9 nucleotides line up with TRBD2. The CDR3 sequence is 17 residues long. The J segment lost 0 bases and the V segment lost 5 bases, leaving 5 bases of the junction unmatched.

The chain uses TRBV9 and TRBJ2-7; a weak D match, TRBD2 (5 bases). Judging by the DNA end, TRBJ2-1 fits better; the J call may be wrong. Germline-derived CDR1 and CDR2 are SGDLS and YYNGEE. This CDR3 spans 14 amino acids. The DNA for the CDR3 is TGTGCCAGCAGCCTACGAGGGAGTGTGAATGAGCAGTTCTTC. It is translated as CASSLRGSVNEQFF.

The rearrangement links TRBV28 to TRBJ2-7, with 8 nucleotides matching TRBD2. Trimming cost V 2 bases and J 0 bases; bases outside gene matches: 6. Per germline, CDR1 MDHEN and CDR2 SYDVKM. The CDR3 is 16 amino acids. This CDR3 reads CASSLGVSGASYEQYF. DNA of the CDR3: TGTGCCAGCAGTTTAGGGGTTAGCGGGGCCTCCTACGAGCAGTACTTC.

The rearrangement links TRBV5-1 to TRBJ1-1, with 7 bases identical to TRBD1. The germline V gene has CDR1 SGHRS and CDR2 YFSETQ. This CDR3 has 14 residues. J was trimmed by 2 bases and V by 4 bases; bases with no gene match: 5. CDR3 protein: CASSPTGSNTEAFF. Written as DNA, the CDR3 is TGCGCCAGCAGCCCGACAGGGTCCAACACTGAAGCTTTCTTT.

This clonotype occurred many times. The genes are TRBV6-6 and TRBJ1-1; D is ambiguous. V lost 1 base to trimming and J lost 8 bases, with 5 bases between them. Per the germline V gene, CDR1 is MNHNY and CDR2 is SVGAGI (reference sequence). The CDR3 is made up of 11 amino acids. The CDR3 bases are TGTGCCAGCAGTTACTTTCAGGAAGCTTTCTTT. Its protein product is CASSYFQEAFF.

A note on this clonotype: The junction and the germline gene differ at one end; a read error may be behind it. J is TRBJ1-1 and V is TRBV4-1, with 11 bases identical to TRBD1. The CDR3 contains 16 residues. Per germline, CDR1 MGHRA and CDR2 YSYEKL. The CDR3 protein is CASSRGQGGIGTKAFF. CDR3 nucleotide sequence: TGCGCCAGCAGCCGGGGACAGGGGGGAATCGGCACTAAAGCTTTCTTT.